This T cell receptor (beta chain) was observed in a study of memory CD4+ T cells and cytomegalovirus serostatus (dated by TCRdb to the late 2010s). A note on the overall study: The 35 or so healthy Belgian adults in the cohort included 9 who were CMV seropositive and 24 who were CMV seronegative. To replicate a published TCR-based CMV serostatus classifier, the study sequenced CD4+ memory TCRbeta repertoires from a Belgian cohort whose cytomegalovirus serostatus was known. The study at large found these results: On the Belgian cohort, the classifier based on the original framework reached a median bootstrapped AUC of nearly 0.97, with a 95% CI of 0.76-1.00. Results were interpreted as suggesting that the CMV-associated TCR signature is largely present in the CD4+ memory repertoire. Only CD4+CD45RO+ memory cells were sequenced, in contrast to the original study, in which naive and memory CD4+ and CD8+ populations were covered. Among the 150 or so previously reported CMV-associated TCRbeta sequences, 67 showed up in the CD4+ memory repertoires, with each one found in between one and five individuals. For predicting CMV serostatus, the median bootstrapped AUC was about 0.94 using the original framework and around 0.9 using a US-trained random forest.

CDR1 and CDR2 are read off the germline V gene as SGHVS and FNYEAQ. The V and J ends are trimmed by 5 bases and 4 bases, leaving 23 bases between them. From cysteine to phenylalanine, the CDR3 is 17 amino acids long. Just CDR3 DNA is preserved here, 51 bases in frame from base 1. Single viable CD3+CD4+CD8-CD45RO+ cells were sorted as memory CD4+ T cells on a FACSAria II. CMV serostatus was determined with a Roche Elecsys assay detecting serum IgG against CMV pp150, pp28, p38 and p52. After thawing, total CD4+ T cells were enriched by positive selection with CD4 magnetic microbeads. The samples came from a different study that was designed specifically to examine the CD4+ T cell memory repertoire. Peripheral blood mononuclear cells were isolated and cryopreserved following standard operating procedures; serum was stored at -80 °C. The staining relied on CD3-PerCP (BW264/56), CD4-APC (RPA-T4), CD45RO-PE (UCHT1) and CD8-Pacific Orange (3B5) antibodies, and Sytox blue was used to exclude non-viable cells.

In the case of this clone: What this receptor recognizes is not known. Nothing much larger sits one base from this clone, and base qualities are not available.

The Quick-DNA Microprep Kit was used to extract genomic DNA from the sorted cells. TCRbeta DNA was amplified with the immunoSEQ hsTCRbeta kit following the manufacturer's protocol. TCRbeta libraries were sequenced on an Illumina MiSeq instrument. Per the original workflow: After out-of-frame sequences were removed, 2,204,828 distinct TCRbeta sequences remained, averaging approximately 68,000 per individual. Two values were used to score each individual: the count of 150 to 200 previously reported CMV-associated TCRbeta sequences and the total count of productive distinct TCRbeta sequences. A beta-binomial model was reimplemented in Python, and scikit-learn random forests with default parameters were trained on data from the US cohort. On the Belgian cohort, classifier performance was reported as the median AUC, along with percentile confidence intervals, across 10,000 bootstrap iterations. As stored in TCRdb, this immuneACCESS dataset retains in-frame rearrangements with V and J assigned. A fraction of the clones does not appear; measured against another copy, unresolved V genes explain less than half of the discrepancy, and the remainder lacks a known reason. V and J calls plus clone size are reproduced from that table; the DNA served to infer D and trimming. The sample table holds tens of thousands of clones, of which over 65% were seen once. Together, the top ten hold less than 2.5% of the sample.

Sequencing was performed on memory CD4+ T cells from blood. The sequence is built from TRBV7-6 and TRBJ1-2, and TRBD1 may be the D gene, going by 6 matching bases. The sequence derives from an adult in good health and CMV-seronegative. The sequence in DNA is TGTGCCAGCAGCGGAAACCCAACAGGGATGATCGTCTATGGCTACACCTTC. Its product reads: CASSGNPTGMIVYGYTF. The variable domain in full, with residues beyond the CDR3 obtained from the reference TRBV7-6 and TRBJ1-2 genes, is GAGVSQSPRYKVTKRGQDVALRCDPISGHVSLYWYRQALGQGPEFLTYFNYEAQQDKSGLPNDRFSAERPEGSISTLTIQRTEQRDSAMYRCASSGNPTGMIVYGYTFGSGTRLTVV.